These 18 T cell receptor beta chains originate from one sample sequenced in a study of human T cells and chemical hapten exposure. Time point meaning: patch test 3, about 24 weeks after DPC sensitization. Indicated treatment: therapeutic diphenylcyclopropenone sensitization with weekly scalp DPC. TCRdb ran MiXCR on the RACE reads and lists one entry per CDR3 protein. The sample has roughly 50,000 distinct CDR3 sequences, 9.9% seen once. Sequencing used whole blood, obtained in connection with sensitization to the hapten diphenylcyclopropenone (DPC). These receptors were collected from a woman aged 40-49 years with alopecia areata. Some clones in this sample may be carry-over from other donors' samples.

This clonotype showed up just a few times. The CDR3 sequence is CAYGQGKSGNSPLHF. CDR3 DNA sequence: TGTGCCTATGGACAGGGGAAGTCGGGTAATTCACCCCTCCACTTT. V usage is TRBV30 and J usage is TRBJ1-6, with 9 bases identical to TRBD1. CDR1 is GTSNPN and CDR2 is SVGIG in the germline V gene (reference sequence). J was trimmed by 6 bases and V by 7 bases; bases with no gene match: 10. The CDR3 loop spans 15 amino acids.

The rearrangement joins TRBV12-3 or TRBV12-4 to TRBJ2-1; 9 bases fit TRBD1. The CDR3 consists of 15 residues. With V trimmed by 6 bases and J by 5 bases, 8 bases remained unmatched. The CDR3 DNA is TGTGCCAGCAGGATCACAGGGGGCGCAAACAATGAGCAGTTCTTC. It translates to CASRITGGANNEQFF.

This clonotype was observed at least ten times. V usage is TRBV2 and J usage is TRBJ2-3; no clear D gene. Germline lookup yields CDR1 SNHLY and CDR2 FYNNEI. The length of the CDR3 is 14 residues. V lost 6 bases and J 2 bases, leaving 12 bases between the germline ends. The CDR3 nucleotides are TGTGCCAGCAGGATCCCTGTCTCCACAGATACGCAGTATTTT. As protein: CASRIPVSTDTQYF. Using reference TRBV2 and TRBJ2-3 for the parts outside the CDR3, the full variable domain is EPEVTQTPSHQVTQMGQEVILRCVPISNHLYFYWYRQILGQKVEFLVSFYNNEISEKSEIFDDQFSVERPDGSNFTLKIRSTKLEDSAMYFCASRIPVSTDTQYFGPGTRLTVL.

A few counts support this clonotype. The rearrangement links TRBV5-1 to TRBJ1-5, with no clear D. The CDR3 has 14 residues. Germline assignment: CDR1 SGHRS and CDR2 YFSETQ. The V end was cut by 4 bases, the J end by 4 bases, with 12 bases between. Here the CDR3 DNA reads TGCGCCAGCAGCATCGGTCCACCAAATCAGCCCCAGCATTTT. Its protein is CASSIGPPNQPQHF.

This clonotype has a count of ten or more. The chain is built from TRBV29-1 and TRBJ2-3; the D is unclear. The CDR3 is 12 amino acids. V dropped 4 bases and J dropped 3 bases, with 8 bases sitting between them. CDR1 SQVTM and CDR2 ANQGSEA come from the germline V gene. As DNA, the CDR3 is TGCAGCGTTGGGGCGGATACAGATACGCAGTATTTT. Protein sequence: CSVGADTDTQYF.

This clonotype has only a few counts. J is TRBJ1-2 and V is TRBV10-3, with 7 positions matching TRBD1. Germline CDR1 ENHRY, CDR2 SYGVKD. This CDR3 has 13 amino acids. Trimming at V came to 4 bases and at J to 2 bases, leaving 1 base not matched to a gene. CDR3 nucleotide sequence: TGTGCCATCAGTGCGGACAGGAACTATGGCTACACCTTC. It translates to CAISADRNYGYTF.

This sequence joins TRBV13 and TRBJ2-6; D not certain. This CDR3 is built from 18 residues. V lost 1 base, J lost 0 bases, and 13 bases lay in between. In germline, CDR1 is PRHDT, CDR2 FYEKMQ (reference sequence). CDR3 protein: CASSLVLRSPSGANVLTF. CDR3 DNA: TGTGCCAGCAGCTTAGTCCTGAGATCCCCCTCTGGGGCCAACGTCCTGACTTTC.

This clonotype was observed a handful of times. V usage is TRBV4-2 and J usage is TRBJ2-5; 15 bases match TRBD2. Germline assignment: CDR1 LGHNA and CDR2 YNFKEQ. V gave up 4 bases and J gave up 5 bases; unmatched junction bases: 5. The CDR3 runs to 16 residues. The CDR3 region has the DNA TGTGCCAGCAGCCGGACTAGCGGGGGGGCCGGTGAGACCCAGTACTTC. Translating gives CASSRTSGGAGETQYF.

This clonotype has more than one count but fewer than ten. The CDR3 DNA reads TGTGCCAGCTCACCCGAAAGGCGGTCCGGGGAAGCTTTCTTT. This gives the protein CASSPERRSGEAFF. The V gene is TRBV18, the J gene TRBJ1-1; D remains unclear. Trimming stripped 3 bases from V and 8 bases from J, with 16 bases between. The CDR3 runs to 14 residues. Germline lookup yields CDR1 KGHSH and CDR2 LQKENI.

This clonotype was recorded many times. This chain joins TRBV7-7 and TRBJ2-5; TRBD2 matches at 9 bases. V lost 2 bases to trimming and J lost 5 bases; unmatched junction nucleotides: 12. Germline CDR1 SSHAT, CDR2 FNYEAQ (reference sequence). This CDR3 contains 17 residues. CDR3 region: CASSLLAGAPVFETQYF. In DNA form, the CDR3 reads TGTGCCAGCAGCTTATTAGCGGGGGCCCCGGTTTTCGAGACCCAGTACTTC.

The chain recombines TRBV9 with TRBJ2-5; 14 bases map to TRBD2. The ends lost 2 bases at V and 2 bases at J; junction bases unmatched: 5. Germline V gene lookup returns CDR1 SGDLS and CDR2 YYNGEE. The CDR3 is made up of 17 amino acids. CDR3 in DNA: TGTGCCAGCAGCGTGGGACTAGCGGGGGTCACACAAGAGACCCAGTACTTC. It codes for CASSVGLAGVTQETQYF.

This clonotype showed up many times. J is TRBJ2-1 and V is TRBV20-1, with unresolved D. CDR1 and CDR2 (germline): DFQATT, SNEGSKA (reference sequence). Trimming removed 2 bases from V and 6 bases from J, with 8 bases in between. The CDR3 totals 12 residues. For the CDR3, the DNA is TGCAGTGCTAGAAAGGACGGCAATGAGCAGTTCTTC. Amino acid sequence: CSARKDGNEQFF.

The V and J genes are TRBV7-2 and TRBJ1-3, with TRBD1 identical over 7 bases. J lost 4 bases, V lost 4 bases, and 1 base had no gene match. CDR1 SGHTA and CDR2 FQGNSA come from the germline V gene. The CDR3 loop spans 13 amino acids. This CDR3 is CASSSDRGNTIYF. CDR3 in DNA: TGTGCCAGCAGCTCGGACAGGGGAAACACCATATATTTT.

This clonotype was seen ten or more times. This chain joins TRBV7-3 and TRBJ2-7; 9 nucleotides align to TRBD1. CDR3 size: 15 residues. J was trimmed by 4 bases and V by 3 bases; bases with no gene match: 7. Germline lookup yields CDR1 SGHTA and CDR2 FQGTGA. In DNA form, the CDR3 reads TGTGCCAGCAGCTTGACCGGGACAGGGATTTACGAGCAGTACTTC. Residues: CASSLTGTGIYEQYF.

This clonotype has only a few counts. The chain is built from TRBV28 and TRBJ2-2; D is possibly TRBD2 (5 bases). This CDR3 is 17 amino acids long. Trimming took 4 bases from V and 7 from J, leaving 22 bases between them. Germline CDR1 reads MDHEN; CDR2 reads SYDVKM. DNA of the CDR3: TGTGCCAGCAGTTCGACCGAGAAGGCGTTAGGGAGCGGGGAGCTGTTTTTT. Translation: CASSSTEKALGSGELFF.

This clonotype was detected only once. This chain connects TRBV5-4 to TRBJ2-3; no reliable D call. The CDR3 has 14 amino acids. Germline V gene lookup returns CDR1 SGHNT and CDR2 YYREEE (reference sequence). Trimming took 4 bases from V and 1 from J, leaving 10 bases between them. The CDR3 protein is CASSQPGRTDTQYF. The DNA of the CDR3 is TGTGCCAGCAGCCAGCCTGGTCGCACAGATACGCAGTATTTT.

This clonotype was counted many times. V gene TRBV12-3 or TRBV12-4 combines with J gene TRBJ1-4, with TRBD1 identical over 7 bases. There are 14 residues in the CDR3. V was pared by 4 bases and J by 7 bases, with 6 bases of the junction left unmatched. CDR3 amino acids: CASSSSTGLEKLFF. Here the CDR3 DNA reads TGTGCCAGCAGTTCCTCGACAGGGCTTGAAAAACTGTTTTTT.

This clonotype was seen more than once but under ten times. This chain links TRBV12-3 or TRBV12-4 with TRBJ2-4; D unresolved. CDR3 size: 12 residues. V was trimmed by 4 bases and J by 5 bases, leaving 6 bases between them. The CDR3 DNA reads as TGTGCCAGCAGTTCACGAGAAAACATTCAGTACTTC. As protein: CASSSRENIQYF.